The present T cell receptor beta chain was sequenced within a study of T cell responses to AZD1222 COVID-19 vaccine. General observations from the study: In the spike-specific TCR repertoire, nearly half reportedly target unmutated variant regions. Two AZD1222 doses significantly raised spike-specific TCR breadth and depth over controls.

This clone was found once. Its antigen remains unknown. Generated by immunoSEQ multiplex PCR, the TCRdb table keeps only in-frame clones and is missing some. The table lists about 93,000 clones, about 90% of them singletons, with around 15% in the top ten. Germline loops: CDR1 SGHVS, CDR2 FQNEAQ. The CDR3 loop spans 16 amino acids. The V end lost 1 base, the J end lost 0 bases, and 10 bases lay between the germline ends. The rearrangement uses TRBV7-8 and TRBJ2-1, with D possibly being TRBD2 (7 bases). The specimen comprised peripheral blood, sampled on day 0 of AZD1222 vaccination. The clonotype comes from an adult in good health. The CDR3 region is CASSLGGGNSYNEQFF. DNA for the CDR3: TGTGCCAGCAGCTTAGGGGGGGGCAACTCCTACAATGAGCAGTTCTTC. Filled out from reference TRBV7-8 and TRBJ2-1, the complete variable domain reads GAGVSQSPRYKVAKRGQDVALRCDPISGHVSLFWYQQALGQGPEFLTYFQNEAQLDKSGLPSDRFFAERPEGSVSTLKIQRTQQEDSAVYLCASSLGGGNSYNEQFFGPGTRLTVL.